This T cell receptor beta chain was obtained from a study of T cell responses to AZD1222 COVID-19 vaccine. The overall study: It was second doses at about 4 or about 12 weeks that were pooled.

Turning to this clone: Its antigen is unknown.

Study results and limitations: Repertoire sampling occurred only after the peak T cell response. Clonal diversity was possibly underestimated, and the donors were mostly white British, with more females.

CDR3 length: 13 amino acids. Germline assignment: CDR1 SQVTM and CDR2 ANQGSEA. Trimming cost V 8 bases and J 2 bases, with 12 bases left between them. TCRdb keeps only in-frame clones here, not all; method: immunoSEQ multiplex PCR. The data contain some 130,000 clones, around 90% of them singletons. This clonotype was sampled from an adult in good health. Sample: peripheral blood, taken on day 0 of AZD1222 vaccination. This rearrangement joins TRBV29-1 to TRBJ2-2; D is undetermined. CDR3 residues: CSTGGLNTGELFF. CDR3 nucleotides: TGCAGCACTGGTGGGCTAAACACCGGGGAGCTGTTTTTT.